Following are 6 T cell receptor beta chains from one sample sequenced in a study of blood T cell repertoires in COVID-19. Generated by immunoSEQ multiplex PCR, the TCRdb table keeps only in-frame clones and is missing some. The repertoire includes about 150,000 clones, around four fifths of them detected once, and 3% to 4.5% sits in the top ten. What was sequenced was peripheral blood. These receptors all stem from an elderly woman with acute or convalescent COVID-19.

The chain employs TRBV28 and TRBJ1-5, with a tentative D call TRBD1 (6 bases). Looked up from germline, CDR1 is MDHEN and CDR2 is SYDVKM. CDR3 length equals 16 residues. Trimming took off 8 bases at V and 5 bases at J, with 22 bases between the two ends. The CDR3 protein is CASLRGTSEPDQPQHF. The CDR3 DNA sequence: TGTGCCAGCTTAAGGGGGACATCCGAGCCCGATCAGCCCCAGCATTTT.

The chain joins TRBV6-6 to TRBJ2-5, with D possibly matching TRBD1 (5 bases). The V gene lost 3 bases and the J gene lost 8 bases, with 13 bases spanning the gap. The CDR3 consists of 13 residues. Germline lookup yields CDR1 MNHNY and CDR2 SVGAGI (reference sequence). The CDR3 reads CASSYQGSNTQYF. CDR3 DNA sequence: TGTGCCAGCAGTTATCAGGGTTCAAATACCCAGTACTTC.

The chain carries TRBV5-4 and TRBJ1-1, with D possibly being TRBD1 (6 bases). This CDR3 has 14 residues. In germline, CDR1 is SGHNT, CDR2 YYREEE (reference sequence). V lost 2 bases to trimming and J lost 4 bases, with 12 bases between them. The chain's CDR3 is CASSLLTGFTEAFF. In DNA, the CDR3 is TGTGCCAGCAGCTTACTTACAGGGTTCACTGAAGCTTTCTTT.

The chain carries TRBV6-1 and TRBJ2-1, with 8 bases identical to TRBD2. Germline V gene sequence: CDR1 MNHNS, CDR2 SASEGT. Trimming removed 1 base from V and 3 bases from J; junction bases left unmatched: 5. CDR3 size: 16 residues. Here the CDR3 DNA reads TGTGCCAGCAGTGAAGGAGCGGGAGCAGTCTACAATGAGCAGTTCTTC. Translating it yields CASSEGAGAVYNEQFF.

V is TRBV7-2 and J is TRBJ1-5; no clear D. The CDR3 has 14 residues. Trimming cost V 5 bases and J 2 bases, with 10 bases left between them. Germline-derived CDR1 and CDR2 are SGHTA and FQGNSA. The CDR3 DNA reads as TGTGCCAGCAGCCTCGACACCGGCAATCAGCCCCAGCATTTT. Encoded protein: CASSLDTGNQPQHF.

The chain links TRBV6-5 to TRBJ2-1; a possible D gene is TRBD2 (6 bases). Germline CDR1 MNHEY, CDR2 SVGAGI. The CDR3 contains 15 residues. Trimming took 5 bases from V and 6 from J, leaving 17 bases between them. CDR3 in DNA: TGTGCCAGCAGTACCCAACCCGGGACTCGCAATGAGCAGTTCTTC. This gives the protein CASSTQPGTRNEQFF.